This T cell receptor (beta chain) is from a study of OX40 agonist ivuxolimab in advanced cancers. The data were produced by immunoSEQ multiplex PCR, yet TCRdb's version contains in-frame clones alone and is incomplete. The table has about 59,000 clones, about 80% seen once. The germline gives CDR1 MGHRA, CDR2 YSYEKL. There are 16 residues in the CDR3. Trimming shortened V by 6 bases and J by 2 bases, and 14 bases separated the two germline ends. The material sequenced was CD4+ or CD8+ T cells sorted from blood, taken in a trial of the OX40 agonist ivuxolimab. This TCR derives from an adult with an advanced solid tumor such as melanoma, head and neck, liver or kidney cancer. The J gene is TRBJ1-6, the V gene TRBV4-1; TRBD1 might be the D (6 bases). CDR3 residues: CASRRTVDTYNSPLHF. CDR3 nucleotide sequence: TGCGCCAGCAGACGGACAGTGGACACCTATAATTCACCCCTCCACTTT.